The next 5 T cell receptor beta chains were all read from a single sample in a study of T cells in Graves' hyperthyroidism and ophthalmopathy. Amplification of TCR beta CDR3 regions used RNA as the template. First-round RT-PCR of the TCR CDR3 relied on the HTBI primer set. Each CDR3 protein gets one entry after TCRdb re-called the multiplex PCR reads with MiXCR. This sample has under 650,000 distinct CDR3 sequences, with around 15% found just once. Sequenced input: blood. These TCRs come from a woman in her twenties or thirties with Graves' hyperthyroidism.

This clonotype was observed at least ten times. The V gene is TRBV12-3 or TRBV12-4, the J gene TRBJ2-7; D is unresolved. The CDR3 is 13 amino acids. The V gene lost 6 bases and the J gene lost 4 bases, with 13 bases spanning the gap. In DNA, the CDR3 is TGTGCCAGCAGACCCCACACCGTTTACGAGCAGTACTTC. Its protein product is CASRPHTVYEQYF.

This clonotype was counted at least ten times. The genes are TRBV11-2 and TRBJ2-7; tentative D call: TRBD2 (6 bases). The CDR3 length is 16 residues. CDR1 SGHAT and CDR2 FQNNGV come from the germline V gene. The germline V and J ends were trimmed by 5 bases and 5 bases, with 22 bases remaining between them. The CDR3 coding sequence is TGTGCCAGCAGCAAATCAACGGTGGTGGGAGGAGACGAGCAGTACTTC. Translating it yields CASSKSTVVGGDEQYF.

This clonotype was observed a handful of times. J is TRBJ2-5 and V is TRBV5-1, with TRBD2 identical over 14 bases. Trimming removed 4 bases from V and 5 bases from J; junction bases left unmatched: 4. The CDR3 is made up of 15 amino acids. Germline values: CDR1 SGHRS, CDR2 YFSETQ. CDR3 loop: CASSQTSGRVETQYF. CDR3 nucleotides: TGCGCCAGCAGCCAGACTAGCGGGAGGGTTGAGACCCAGTACTTC.

This clonotype has just a few counts. The gene calls are TRBV18 and TRBJ2-5, with 7 bases matching TRBD2. Germline CDR1 and CDR2: KGHSH and LQKENI. With V trimmed by 5 bases and J by 4 bases, 7 bases remained unmatched. The CDR3 has 14 amino acids. For the CDR3, the DNA is TGTGCCAGCTCATGGAGGGAGGGTCGAGAGACCCAGTACTTC. This sequence encodes CASSWREGRETQYF. Full variable domain (outside the CDR3, taken from reference TRBV18 and TRBJ2-5): NAGVMQNPRHLVRRRGQEARLRCSPMKGHSHVYWYRQLPEEGLKFMVYLQKENIIDESGMPKERFSAEFPKEGPSILRIQQVVRGDSAAYFCASSWREGRETQYFGPGTRLLVL.

This clonotype was recorded many times. This rearrangement joins TRBV28 to TRBJ1-1; 8 nucleotides align to TRBD1. The CDR3 totals 14 residues. Trimming cost V 3 bases and J 5 bases; bases outside gene matches: 5. The V gene's germline CDR1 is MDHEN and CDR2 SYDVKM. Written as DNA, the CDR3 is TGTGCCAGCAGTTTCCCAGGGGGCGGTACTGAAGCTTTCTTT. Protein sequence: CASSFPGGGTEAFF. Supplemented by reference TRBV28 and TRBJ1-1, the full variable domain reads DVKVTQSSRYLVKRTGEKVFLECVQDMDHENMFWYRQDPGLGLRLIYFSYDVKMKEKGDIPEGYSVSREKKERFSLILESASTNQTSMYLCASSFPGGGTEAFFGQGTRLTVV.